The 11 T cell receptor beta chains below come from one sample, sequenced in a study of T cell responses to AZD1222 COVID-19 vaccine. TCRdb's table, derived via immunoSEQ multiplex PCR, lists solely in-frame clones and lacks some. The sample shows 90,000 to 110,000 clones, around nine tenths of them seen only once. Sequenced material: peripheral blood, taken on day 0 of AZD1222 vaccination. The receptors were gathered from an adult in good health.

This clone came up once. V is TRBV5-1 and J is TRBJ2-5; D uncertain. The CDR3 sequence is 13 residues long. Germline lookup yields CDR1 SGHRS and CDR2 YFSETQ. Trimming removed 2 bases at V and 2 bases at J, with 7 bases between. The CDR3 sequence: CASSLQTQETQYF. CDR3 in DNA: TGCGCCAGCAGCTTACAGACGCAAGAGACCCAGTACTTC.

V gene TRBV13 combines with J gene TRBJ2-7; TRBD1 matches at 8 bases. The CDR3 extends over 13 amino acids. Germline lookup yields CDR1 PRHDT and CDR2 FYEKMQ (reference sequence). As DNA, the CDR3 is TGTGCCAGCAGCTTAGCAGGGGGCCCCTCGGAGAACGTC. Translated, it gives CASSLAGGPSENV.

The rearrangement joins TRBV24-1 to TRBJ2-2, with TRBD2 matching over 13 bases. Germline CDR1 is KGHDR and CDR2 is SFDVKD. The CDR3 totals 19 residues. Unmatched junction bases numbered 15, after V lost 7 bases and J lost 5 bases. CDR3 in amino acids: CATSGGRTSGSPGTGELFF. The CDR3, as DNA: TGTGCCACCAGCGGGGGGCGGACTAGCGGGAGCCCCGGTACCGGGGAGCTGTTTTTT.

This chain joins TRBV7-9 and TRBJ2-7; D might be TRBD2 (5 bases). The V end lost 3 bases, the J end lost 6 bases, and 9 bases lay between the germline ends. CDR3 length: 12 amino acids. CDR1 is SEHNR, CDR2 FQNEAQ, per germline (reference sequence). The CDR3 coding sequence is TGTGCCAGCAGCTTCGGGGTTATCGAGCAGTACTTC. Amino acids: CASSFGVIEQYF.

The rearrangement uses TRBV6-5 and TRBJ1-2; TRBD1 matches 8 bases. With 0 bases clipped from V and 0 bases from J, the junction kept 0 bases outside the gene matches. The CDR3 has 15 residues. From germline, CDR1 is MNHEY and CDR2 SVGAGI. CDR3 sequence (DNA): TGTGCCAGCAGTTACTCGACAGGGGCTAACTATGGCTACACCTTC. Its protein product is CASSYSTGANYGYTF.

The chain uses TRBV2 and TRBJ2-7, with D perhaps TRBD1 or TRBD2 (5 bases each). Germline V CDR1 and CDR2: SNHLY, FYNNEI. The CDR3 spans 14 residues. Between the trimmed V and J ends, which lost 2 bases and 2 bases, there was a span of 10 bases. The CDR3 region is CASSEYGTTYEQYF. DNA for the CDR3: TGTGCCAGCAGTGAATACGGGACCACCTACGAGCAGTACTTC.

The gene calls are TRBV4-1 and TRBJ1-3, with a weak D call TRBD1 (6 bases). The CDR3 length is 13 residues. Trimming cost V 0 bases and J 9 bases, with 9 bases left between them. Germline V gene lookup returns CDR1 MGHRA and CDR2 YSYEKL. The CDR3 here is CASSQEGAGTIYF. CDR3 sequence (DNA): TGCGCCAGCAGCCAAGAGGGGGCAGGCACCATATATTTT.

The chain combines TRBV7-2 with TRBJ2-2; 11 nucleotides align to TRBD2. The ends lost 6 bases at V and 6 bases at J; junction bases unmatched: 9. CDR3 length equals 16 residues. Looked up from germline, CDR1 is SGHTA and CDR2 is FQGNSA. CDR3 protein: CASRQTSGSGAGELFF. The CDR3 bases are TGTGCCAGCAGACAAACTAGCGGGAGTGGGGCCGGGGAGCTGTTTTTT.

CDR3 loop: CASSLTRAGVHEQYF. CDR3 DNA sequence: TGTGCCAGCAGTTTAACCAGGGCCGGAGTCCACGAGCAGTACTTC. The chain recombines TRBV27 with TRBJ2-7; a weak D match, TRBD1 (5 bases). The ends were cut back, 2 bases at V and 5 bases at J, with 16 bases in the middle. The CDR3 contains 15 residues. Germline CDR1 MNHEY, CDR2 SMNVEV (reference sequence).

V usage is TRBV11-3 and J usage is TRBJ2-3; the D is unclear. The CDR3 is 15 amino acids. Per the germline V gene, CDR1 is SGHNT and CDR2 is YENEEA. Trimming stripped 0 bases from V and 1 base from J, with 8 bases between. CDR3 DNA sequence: TGTGCCAGCAGCTTAGACCCTAGTGGCACAGATACGCAGTATTTT. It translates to CASSLDPSGTDTQYF. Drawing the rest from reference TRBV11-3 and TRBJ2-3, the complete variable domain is EAGVVQSPRYKIIEKKQPVAFWCNPISGHNTLYWYLQNLGQGPELLIRYENEEAVDDSQLPKDRFSAERLKGVDSTLKIQPAELGDSAVYLCASSLDPSGTDTQYFGPGTRLTVL.

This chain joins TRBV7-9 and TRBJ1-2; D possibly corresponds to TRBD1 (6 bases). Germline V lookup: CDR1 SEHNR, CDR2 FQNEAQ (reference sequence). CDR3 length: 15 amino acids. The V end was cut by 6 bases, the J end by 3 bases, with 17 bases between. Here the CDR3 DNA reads TGTGCCAGCAGTCAAAACGGGGGGCCCTACTATGGCTACACCTTC. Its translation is CASSQNGGPYYGYTF.